This T cell receptor beta chain came from a study of T-cell memory formation after mild COVID-19. CDR3 length equals 16 residues. J gave up 2 bases and V 3 bases, and 5 bases lay outside the gene matches. The V gene's germline CDR1 is SGHTA and CDR2 FQGNSA. TCRdb ran MiXCR on the 5' RACE reads and lists one entry per CDR3 protein. This sample has 380,000 or so distinct CDR3 sequences, with around an eighth found just once. The clonotype comes from a man aged 18 to 30 who had mild COVID-19 (a few samples of this study predate the infection). Cell type and time point are not known. The J gene is TRBJ2-3, the V gene TRBV7-2; 10 bases are shared with TRBD2. Sequencing was performed on PBMCs or a T cell subset sorted from them (not recorded which). CDR3 bases: TGTGCCAGCAGCTTCCTAGCGGGGGAAACCACAGATACGCAGTATTTT. It specifies CASSFLAGETTDTQYF.